This TCR beta chain appears in the sequencing data of a study of blood T cell repertoires in COVID-19. Data came from immunoSEQ multiplex PCR; TCRdb stores just in-frame clones and leaves some out. Here the sample spans 300,000 to 350,000 clones, about nine tenths being singletons. V dropped 0 bases and J dropped 4 bases, with 9 bases sitting between them. The CDR3 has 14 amino acids. Germline CDR1 and CDR2: MNHEY and SMNVEV (reference sequence). The chain links TRBV27 to TRBJ1-1; possibly TRBD1 for D (5 bases). The sequenced sample was PBMCs or T cells enriched from blood (not recorded which). The TCR was taken from a woman younger than 45 who had been exposed to COVID-19. The CDR3 DNA follows: TGTGCCAGCAGTTTATCGGAGGGGTTCACTGAAGCTTTCTTT. Translation gives CASSLSEGFTEAFF.